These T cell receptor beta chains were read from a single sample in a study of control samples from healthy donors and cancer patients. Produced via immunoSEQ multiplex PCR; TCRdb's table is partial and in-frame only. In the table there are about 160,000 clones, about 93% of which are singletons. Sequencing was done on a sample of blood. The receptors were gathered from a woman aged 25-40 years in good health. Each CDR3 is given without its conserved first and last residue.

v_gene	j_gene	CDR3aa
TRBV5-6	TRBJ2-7	ASSLGQSYEQY
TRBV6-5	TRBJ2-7	ASRPLGGNDEQY
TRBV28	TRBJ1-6	ASSPRGAGNSPLH
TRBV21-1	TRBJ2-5	ASSKVGDRGREETQY
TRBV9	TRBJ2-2	ASSVSGSRAPGQGSGELF
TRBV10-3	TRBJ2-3	AISPSSREEDTQY
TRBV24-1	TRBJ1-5	ATSDHKTGNQPQH
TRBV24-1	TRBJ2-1	ATSVTPSSGSYNEQF
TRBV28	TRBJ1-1	ASISDRGTEAF
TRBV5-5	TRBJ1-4	ASSSRATGSGEKLF
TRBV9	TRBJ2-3	ASSGPNRDTQY
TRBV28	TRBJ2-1	ASSFFGADLYNEQF
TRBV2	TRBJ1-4	ASLERTLEKLF
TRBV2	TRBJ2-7	ASSAGTGVYEQY